The sequence of this TCR beta chain was determined in a study of blood T cell repertoires in COVID-19. Study-wide background: Acute and convalescent COVID-19 specimens originated in the United States, Italy and Spain. T cells, B-cell-depleted T cells, or PBMCs provided the cDNA or gDNA that served as material.

Authors' analysis steps: From reference gene primer amplification, estimates of nucleated cell counts were derived. Sequencing used immunoSEQ multiplex PCR; TCRdb keeps in-frame clones, though not all of them. V, J and clone size were drawn from that table, and D and trimming were deduced from the DNA. Of 230,000 or so clones listed, approximately 80% are singletons. Seattle patients were enrolled while actively infected and followed longitudinally. In germline, CDR1 is LNHDA, CDR2 SQIVND (reference sequence). The CDR3 is made up of 19 amino acids. With V trimmed by 5 bases and J by 7 bases, 17 bases remained unmatched.

Sequenced input: peripheral blood. This receptor was obtained from an elderly woman with COVID-19, enrolled during active disease. This sequence joins TRBV19 and TRBJ2-3; TRBD2 matches 14 bases. This CDR3 reads CASSDPSSGTSGSVNTQYF. CDR3 nucleotide sequence: TGTGCCAGTAGTGATCCCTCGTCAGGGACTAGCGGGAGTGTAAATACGCAGTATTTT.